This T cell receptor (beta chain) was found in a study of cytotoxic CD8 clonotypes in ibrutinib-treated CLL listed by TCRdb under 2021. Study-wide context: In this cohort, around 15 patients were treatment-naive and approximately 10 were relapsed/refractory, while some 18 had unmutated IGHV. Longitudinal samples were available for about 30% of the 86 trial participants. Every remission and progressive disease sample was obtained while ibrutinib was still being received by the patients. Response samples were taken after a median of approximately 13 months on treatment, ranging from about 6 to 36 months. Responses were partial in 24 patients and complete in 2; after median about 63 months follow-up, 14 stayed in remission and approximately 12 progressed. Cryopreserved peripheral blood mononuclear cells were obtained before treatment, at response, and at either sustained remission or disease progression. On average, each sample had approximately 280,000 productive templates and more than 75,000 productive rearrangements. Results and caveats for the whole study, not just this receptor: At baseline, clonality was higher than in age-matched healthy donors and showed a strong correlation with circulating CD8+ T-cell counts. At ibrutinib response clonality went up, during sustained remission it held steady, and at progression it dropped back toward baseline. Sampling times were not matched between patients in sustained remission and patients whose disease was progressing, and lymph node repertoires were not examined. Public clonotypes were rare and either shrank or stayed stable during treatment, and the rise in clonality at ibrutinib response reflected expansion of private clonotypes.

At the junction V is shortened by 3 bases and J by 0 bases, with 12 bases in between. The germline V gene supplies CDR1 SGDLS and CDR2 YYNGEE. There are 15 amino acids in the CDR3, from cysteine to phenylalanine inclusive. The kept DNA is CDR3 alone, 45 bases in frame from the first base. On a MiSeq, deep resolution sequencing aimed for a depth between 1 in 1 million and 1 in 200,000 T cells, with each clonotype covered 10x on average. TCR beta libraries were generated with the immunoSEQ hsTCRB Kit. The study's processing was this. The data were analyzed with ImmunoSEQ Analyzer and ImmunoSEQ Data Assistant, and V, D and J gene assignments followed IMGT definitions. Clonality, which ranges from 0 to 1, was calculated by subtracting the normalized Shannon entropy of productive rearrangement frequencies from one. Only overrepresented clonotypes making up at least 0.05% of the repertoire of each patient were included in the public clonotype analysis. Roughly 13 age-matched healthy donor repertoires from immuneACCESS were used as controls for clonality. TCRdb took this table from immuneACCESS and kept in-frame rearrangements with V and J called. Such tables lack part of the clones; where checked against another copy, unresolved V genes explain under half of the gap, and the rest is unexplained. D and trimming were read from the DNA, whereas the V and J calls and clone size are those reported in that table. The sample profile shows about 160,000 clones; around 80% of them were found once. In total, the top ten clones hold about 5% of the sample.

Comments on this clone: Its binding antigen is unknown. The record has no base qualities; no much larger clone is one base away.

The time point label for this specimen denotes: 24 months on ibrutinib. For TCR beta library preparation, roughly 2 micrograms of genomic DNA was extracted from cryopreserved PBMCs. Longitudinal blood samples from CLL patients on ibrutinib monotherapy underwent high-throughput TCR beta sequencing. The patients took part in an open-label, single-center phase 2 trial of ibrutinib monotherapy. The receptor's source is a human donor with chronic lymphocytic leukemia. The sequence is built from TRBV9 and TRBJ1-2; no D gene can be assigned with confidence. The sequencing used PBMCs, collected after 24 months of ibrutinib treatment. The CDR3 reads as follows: CASSATWVANYGYTF. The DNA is TGTGCCAGCAGCGCAACCTGGGTAGCTAACTATGGCTACACCTTC.